A selection of T cell receptor beta chains follows, all from one sample in a study. TCRdb called the RT-PCR reads again in MiXCR, with one record for every CDR3 protein. The sample contains about 700,000 distinct CDR3 sequences, about 14% of which appear only once. Sample: memory CD4+ T cells from blood. The receptor source for this set is a female donor in good health, serving as a healthy control. CDR3s include the opening cysteine and the closing phenylalanine or tryptophan. The D gene is left open where the match is weak.

len	d_gene	v_gene	CDR3aa
11	NA	TRBV11-2	CASSRGMEQYF
12	NA	TRBV12-3/TRBV12-4	CASSLLGRKAFF
15	TRBD1	TRBV9	CASSVSGQEYYEQYF
17	TRBD2	TRBV20-1	CSAPKPPAGVYADTQYF
14	NA	TRBV2	CASTGRKNTGELFF
16	NA	TRBV7-3	CASSSTGGGSGTEAFF
13	TRBD2	TRBV20-1	CSATGGVTYEQYF
13	NA	TRBV24-1	CATSDPGRNEQYF
12	NA	TRBV7-2	CASSLQAGGYTF
14	NA	TRBV6-5	CASSYSTGASEQYF
14	TRBD1	TRBV5-1	CASGPGQQGQPQHF
13	NA	TRBV6-1	CASRRQGGEKLFF
13	NA	TRBV7-7	CASSLDRPGELFF
14	NA	TRBV7-2	CASSLALNPPGPYF
17	TRBD2	TRBV12-5	CASGFELALSSYNEQFF
15	NA	TRBV6-2/TRBV6-3	CASSSAGMGTDTQYF